This T cell receptor beta chain was captured in a study of blood T cell repertoires in COVID-19 (dated by TCRdb to 2018 to 2021). Turning to the overall study: Collaborator samples came from the United States, Italy and Spain and covered acute and convalescent phases of COVID-19. The material from the prospective study consisted of cDNA or gDNA derived from T cells, B-cell-depleted T cells, or PBMCs. Subjects who had been exposed to COVID-19, were actively infected with it, or had recovered from it provided the deeply sampled blood TCRbeta repertoires that made up the dataset. The repertoires were made available in a free public database intended to serve as a resource for research on the immune response to SARS-CoV-2. Samples were obtained from the ongoing ImmuneRACE study (first 160 participants) and from roughly 1,300 subjects provided by 6 global collaborators. Sample metadata almost always included a de-identified subject ID, COVID-19 status, age in years and sex. HLA class I and class II types, where available, came from metadata supplied by the sample provider rather than from assay-based typing. The full study reports these points: Clinical and demographic metadata were provided uncurated, with the amount varying by source and participant.

Collaborating institutions collected whole blood in K2EDTA tubes following their own protocols. For TCRbeta analysis, collaborators shipped samples as frozen whole blood, isolated PBMCs, or DNA extracted from either of those sample types. From the germline V gene, CDR1 is SGDLS and CDR2 is YYNGEE. Trimmed from V: 3 bases; trimmed from J: 10 bases; junction bases lacking a gene match: 9. The CDR3 sequence holds 15 residues, the cysteine and phenylalanine included. The entry retains the CDR3 DNA only, 45 bases that are in frame from base 1. A remark on this clone: It lacks a known antigen. Per-nucleotide qualities are absent, and no much larger clonotype sits a single base away.

TCRbeta CDR3 regions were amplified from genomic DNA by means of the immunoSEQ Assay, a bias-controlled multiplex PCR. Under the source paper's analysis protocol: Within the assay, amplification of reference gene primers was used to estimate how many nucleated cells each sample contained. To quantify the absolute abundance of each unique TCRbeta CDR3 rearrangement, sequence reads were collapsed and filtered. Productive Simpson clonality was computed per sample as the square root of Simpson's diversity index over productive rearrangements. TCRdb holds this immuneACCESS table with in-frame rearrangements only. Some clones are missing; in checked studies, unresolved V genes explain under half, and the rest has no known cause. That table is the source of V, J and clone size, and D and trimming were worked out from the DNA. The sample table shows about 84,000 clones, and roughly 80% are seen once. The biggest ten clones account for around a sixth of the sample.

Recombination linked TRBV9 to TRBJ1-6; 8 junctional bases match TRBD1. The sequence came from a woman at least 80 years old with acute or convalescent COVID-19. Sequenced material: peripheral blood. The CDR3: CASSATGQGASPLHF. The bases are TGTGCCAGCAGCGCCACAGGCCAGGGGGCCTCACCCCTCCACTTT.